This T cell receptor beta chain was sequenced in a study of blood T cell repertoires in COVID-19. CDR3 length equals 13 residues. From germline, CDR1 is MRHNA and CDR2 SNTAGT. The V end was cut by 6 bases, the J end by 1 base, with 9 bases between. This clone turned up a few times. Profiling relied on immunoSEQ multiplex PCR, and the TCRdb table lists in-frame clones only, not all of them. The table has about 45,000 clones, around four fifths seen once; the top ten hold around two fifths. The J gene is TRBJ1-1, the V gene TRBV6-4; maybe TRBD1 (6 bases). The source is a human donor in a cohort sampled during active COVID-19. The sequenced sample was peripheral blood. CDR3 DNA: TGTGCCAGCAGCTCGGACAGGAACACTGAAGCTTTCTTT. It specifies CASSSDRNTEAFF.